Presented here are 14 T cell receptor beta chains from one specimen sequenced in a study of Ad26.COV2.S vaccination and SARS-CoV-2 variants. This sample's treatment: around 19 received Ad26.COV2.S at low or high dose, single or two shots; several received placebo; per-sample allocation not given. Day 63 after the first vaccine or placebo injection was the time point for sampling. The assay was immunoSEQ multiplex PCR, and TCRdb's table has in-frame clones only and misses some. The repertoire consists of about 350,000 clones, with 80% to 90% occurring once and the leading ten covering about 3%. Specimen: peripheral blood, collected in a trial of Ad26.COV2.S vaccine versus placebo. Every receptor here comes from a person aged 18-60 years who received the Ad26.COV2.S COVID-19 vaccine or a placebo.

The gene calls are TRBV2 and TRBJ1-4; tentatively, D is TRBD1 (5 bases). This CDR3 comprises 14 residues. Trimming took 7 bases from V and 7 from J, leaving 16 bases between them. Germline assignment: CDR1 SNHLY and CDR2 FYNNEI. The DNA for the CDR3 is TGTGCCAGCACCGAGGGCAGGGAGGTTGAAAAACTGTTTTTT. Its protein product is CASTEGREVEKLFF.

The chain employs TRBV12-3 or TRBV12-4 and TRBJ1-2; maybe TRBD1 (5 bases). The CDR3 length is 13 residues. V lost 0 bases to trimming and J lost 8 bases, with 10 bases between them. CDR3 nucleotide sequence: TGTGCCAGCAGTTTAGCCCCAGGGATCGGCTACACCTTC. Translation gives CASSLAPGIGYTF.

This sequence joins TRBV19 and TRBJ2-5; 9 nucleotides align to TRBD1. Germline V lookup: CDR1 LNHDA, CDR2 SQIVND (reference sequence). The CDR3 spans 17 residues. With V trimmed by 3 bases and J by 2 bases, 10 bases remained unmatched. CDR3 amino acids: CASSMSRYDRGQETQYF. The CDR3, as DNA: TGTGCCAGTAGTATGAGCCGTTACGACAGGGGGCAAGAGACCCAGTACTTC.

The chain combines TRBV5-4 with TRBJ1-4; D may be TRBD1 (5 bases). Trimming stripped 4 bases from V and 5 bases from J, with 12 bases between. CDR3 length equals 14 residues. Germline CDR1 is SGHNT and CDR2 is YYREEE (reference sequence). The CDR3: CASSQQGGNEKLFF. The CDR3 region has the DNA TGTGCCAGCAGCCAGCAGGGAGGGAATGAAAAACTGTTTTTT.

The chain employs TRBV11-2 and TRBJ2-7; D is unresolved. The CDR3 is 13 amino acids. V was cut by 0 bases and J by 3 bases, with 6 bases left in between. The germline V gene has CDR1 SGHAT and CDR2 FQNNGV. The CDR3 nucleotides read TGTGCCAGCAGCTTAGATGCCTACTACGAGCAGTACTTC. It translates to CASSLDAYYEQYF.

The genes are TRBV5-1 and TRBJ1-1; possibly TRBD1 for D (6 bases). Germline loops: CDR1 SGHRS, CDR2 YFSETQ. Trimming cost V 3 bases and J 0 bases, with 12 bases left between them. The CDR3 has 15 amino acids. The CDR3 DNA is TGCGCCAGCAGCTCCGGGGGGCCTTTGAACACTGAAGCTTTCTTT. Protein product: CASSSGGPLNTEAFF.

The chain is built from TRBV6-5 and TRBJ1-5; TRBD1 agrees at 7 bases. V lost 0 bases, J lost 7 bases, and 6 bases stayed unmatched. The CDR3 totals 15 residues. Per germline, CDR1 MNHEY and CDR2 SVGAGI. The CDR3 DNA is TGTGCCAGCAGTTACTCAGCAGGGGGGGGGCAGCCCCAGCATTTT. This translates into CASSYSAGGGQPQHF.

The chain couples TRBV5-1 to TRBJ1-6, with D unresolved. This CDR3 spans 15 amino acids. Germline V gene data show CDR1 as SGHRS and CDR2 as YFSETQ. The V gene lost 0 bases and the J gene lost 7 bases, with 11 bases spanning the gap. The chain's CDR3 is CASSLAINSNSPLHF. CDR3 nucleotides: TGCGCCAGCAGCTTGGCCATTAACAGCAATTCACCCCTCCACTTT. Filled out from reference TRBV5-1 and TRBJ1-6, the complete variable domain reads KAGVTQTPRYLIKTRGQQVTLSCSPISGHRSVSWYQQTPGQGLQFLFEYFSETQRNKGNFPGRFSGRQFSNSRSEMNVSTLELGDSALYLCASSLAINSNSPLHFGNGTRLTVT.

This chain connects TRBV7-8 to TRBJ1-1; 11 bases map to TRBD1. Germline V lookup: CDR1 SGHVS, CDR2 FQNEAQ. The CDR3 runs 14 residues. V lost 1 base to trimming and J lost 10 bases; unmatched junction nucleotides: 5. The CDR3 DNA reads TGTGCCAGCAGCTTAGGGACAGGGGGCAGTGTAGCTTTCTTT. It encodes CASSLGTGGSVAFF.

This chain links TRBV4-2 with TRBJ2-7, with 8 positions matching TRBD1. The germline V gene encodes CDR1 LGHNA and CDR2 YNFKEQ. The CDR3 covers 16 residues. V dropped 0 bases and J dropped 3; count of bases not matched to a gene: 7. CDR3 coding DNA: TGTGCCAGCAGCCAAGAAGGGGGGACAGGCCTCTACGAGCAGTACTTC. Translating it yields CASSQEGGTGLYEQYF.

This CDR3 is CASSSLPGQGKGTEAFF. The CDR3 DNA reads as TGTGCCAGCAGCTCTCTCCCGGGACAGGGGAAAGGGACTGAAGCTTTCTTT. This chain uses TRBV7-8 with TRBJ1-1, with 10 bases matching TRBD1. The J segment lost 5 bases and the V segment lost 4 bases, leaving 13 bases of the junction unmatched. Germline V lookup: CDR1 SGHVS, CDR2 FQNEAQ. The CDR3 spans 17 residues.

This clone was detected only once. The J gene is TRBJ1-5, the V gene TRBV3-1 (or the pseudogene TRBV3-2); D is undetermined. Trimming shortened V by 0 bases and J by 9 bases, and 12 bases separated the two germline ends. Germline CDR1 is LGHDT and CDR2 is YNNKEL (reference sequence). The CDR3 runs to 14 residues. CDR3 DNA sequence: TGTGCCAGCAGCCAAGATCATTCCGTGGGGCCCCAGCATTTT. Encoded protein: CASSQDHSVGPQHF.

The DNA for the CDR3 is TGTGCCAGCAGCCCTCCCGGGGGGCGTGAAGCTTTCTTT. This sequence encodes CASSPPGGREAFF. J is TRBJ1-1 and V is TRBV5-5, with D perhaps matching TRBD1 (6 bases). CDR3 size: 13 residues. Germline CDR1 SGHKS, CDR2 YYEKEE (reference sequence). Trimming stripped 4 bases from V and 7 bases from J, with 14 bases between.

V and J are TRBV24-1 and TRBJ1-1; D is unclear. Looked up from germline, CDR1 is KGHDR and CDR2 is SFDVKD. There are 17 residues in the CDR3. Trimming took off 3 bases at V and 1 base at J, with 17 bases between the two ends. The CDR3, as DNA: TGTGCCACCAGTGATCCCCGGGCCCCGCCGGAGAACACTGAAGCTTTCTTT. It specifies CATSDPRAPPENTEAFF.